This TCR beta chain derives from a study of radiotherapy plus CTLA-4 blockade in lung cancer. A single count supports this clone. The junction shows a germline mismatch at one end, possibly a read error. TCRdb keeps only in-frame clones here, not all; method: immunoSEQ multiplex PCR. This table holds around 86,000 clones, under 85% found once. This CDR3 comprises 15 residues. Looked up from germline, CDR1 is ENHRY and CDR2 is SYGVKD. The V and J genes are TRBV10-3 and TRBJ1-5; D is perhaps TRBD1 (5 bases). Sequenced here: peripheral blood, sampled from a patient treated with radiotherapy plus ipilimumab. The receptor was derived from a human donor with non-small cell lung cancer who had stable disease on radiotherapy plus ipilimumab. For the CDR3, the DNA is TGTGCCGTCAGTGACGAGGCCAGGGATAATCAGCCCCAGCATTTT. Its protein is CAVSDEARDNQPQHF.